This TCR beta chain is drawn from a study of shared clonotypes between healthy human individuals. As for this clone: Other DNA sequences in the sample encode the same CDR3.

Sequencing used immunoSEQ multiplex PCR; TCRdb keeps in-frame clones, though not all of them. Altogether 2,500,000 or so clones are present, just under 95% being singletons, with the ten largest covering 0.3% to 0.4%. Germline V gives CDR1 SGDLS, CDR2 YYNGEE. Trimming stripped 0 bases from V and 2 bases from J, with 6 bases between. CDR3 size: 14 residues. The clonotype originates from a man aged 18 to 30 in good health. Some clones in this sample may be carry-over from other donors' samples. The sample was naive CD4+ T cells from PBMCs. The subset: CD45RA+ positively selected. The rearrangement joins TRBV9 to TRBJ2-1; D is unclear. The CDR3 coding sequence is TGTGCCAGCAGCGTAGGGGTTCCCTACAATGAGCAGTTCTTC. It translates to CASSVGVPYNEQFF.